The 12 T cell receptor beta chains in this list originate from one sample, sequenced in a study of T cell repertoires in cytomegalovirus infection. TCRdb reprocessed the reads via MiXCR and lists one record per CDR3 protein. Of 250,000 to 300,000 distinct CDR3 sequences listed, approximately 9.2% are singletons. Sequencing was done on a sample of PBMCs. The receptor set was obtained from a human donor in good health (CMV status not recorded). Some clones in this sample may be carry-over from other donors' samples.

The table lists this clonotype with a few counts. The chain couples TRBV24-1 to TRBJ1-2; 9 nucleotides line up with TRBD1. The CDR3 length is 16 residues. J lost 4 bases, V lost 9 bases, and 14 bases had no gene match. CDR1 and CDR2 (germline): KGHDR, SFDVKD. Here the CDR3 DNA reads TGTGCCACCGCCGGGGACAGGGCGGACCCGGCCTATGGCTACACCTTC. This sequence encodes CATAGDRADPAYGYTF.

In its sample, this clonotype was seen many times. V usage is TRBV7-2 and J usage is TRBJ1-5, with D maybe TRBD1 (6 bases). The V end was cut by 3 bases, the J end by 4 bases, with 16 bases between. Germline assignment: CDR1 SGHTA and CDR2 FQGNSA. The CDR3 is 16 amino acids. CDR3 in amino acids: CASSLAPTGSNQPQHF. Written as DNA, the CDR3 is TGTGCCAGCAGCTTGGCTCCGACAGGCAGTAATCAGCCCCAGCATTTT.

This clonotype turned up a few times. CDR3 in amino acids: CASSRETGTSNTGELFF. The CDR3 DNA reads TGTGCCAGCAGCAGAGAGACCGGGACGTCGAACACCGGGGAGCTGTTTTTT. The chain employs TRBV5-4 and TRBJ2-2; D is tentatively TRBD1 or TRBD2 (5 bases each). CDR3 length: 17 amino acids. Germline CDR1 SGHNT, CDR2 YYREEE (reference sequence). The germline V and J ends were trimmed by 4 bases and 0 bases, with 16 bases remaining between them.

In its sample, this clonotype was seen many times. This chain links TRBV27 with TRBJ1-1; D is unclear. CDR1 is MNHEY, CDR2 SMNVEV, per germline (reference sequence). Trimming shortened V by 3 bases and J by 1 base, and 9 bases separated the two germline ends. CDR3 length equals 14 residues. CDR3 in DNA: TGTGCCAGCAGTTTTCCTGAGGCGAACACTGAAGCTTTCTTT. It yields the protein CASSFPEANTEAFF.

This clonotype was seen only a few times. The rearrangement joins TRBV25-1 to TRBJ2-1, with TRBD2 identical over 9 bases. V was clipped by 2 bases and J by 7 bases; unmatched bases: 9. Germline V CDR1 and CDR2: MGHDK, SYGVNS. The CDR3 runs to 16 residues. CDR3 amino acids: CASSEPRGRGNNEQFF. CDR3 nucleotide sequence: TGTGCCAGCAGTGAACCCCGCGGGAGGGGTAATAATGAGCAGTTCTTC.

The J gene is TRBJ1-2, the V gene TRBV20-1, with D maybe TRBD1 (5 bases). From germline, CDR1 is DFQATT and CDR2 SNEGSKA (reference sequence). V lost 0 bases to trimming and J lost 8 bases, with 10 bases between them. The CDR3 totals 12 residues. As DNA, the CDR3 is TGCAGTGCTAGAGATACAGGATGGGGCTACACCTTC. It is translated as CSARDTGWGYTF.

The rearrangement joins TRBV18 to TRBJ2-7; the match to TRBD2 covers 12 bases. V shed 5 bases, J shed 6 bases, and the junction held 5 bases outside the gene matches. Germline CDR1 reads KGHSH; CDR2 reads LQKENI. This CDR3 contains 14 residues. CDR3 protein: CASSRLAGDGEQYF. CDR3 DNA: TGTGCCAGCTCAAGACTAGCGGGAGACGGCGAGCAGTACTTC. Supplemented by reference TRBV18 and TRBJ2-7, the full variable domain reads NAGVMQNPRHLVRRRGQEARLRCSPMKGHSHVYWYRQLPEEGLKFMVYLQKENIIDESGMPKERFSAEFPKEGPSILRIQQVVRGDSAAYFCASSRLAGDGEQYFGPGTRLTVT.

This chain uses TRBV6-2 or TRBV6-3 with TRBJ1-1, with TRBD1 identical over 7 bases. This CDR3 has 16 residues. V dropped 8 bases and J dropped 3; count of bases not matched to a gene: 15. The V gene's germline CDR1 is MNHEY and CDR2 SVGEGT. The CDR3 is CASRPLGEGAYTEAFF. Here the CDR3 DNA reads TGTGCCAGCCGTCCTCTGGGAGAGGGGGCCTACACTGAAGCTTTCTTT.

V is TRBV14 and J is TRBJ1-1; tentatively, D is TRBD1 (5 bases). The CDR3 has 16 amino acids. The V end lost 0 bases, the J end lost 2 bases, and 13 bases lay between the germline ends. Germline lookup yields CDR1 SGHDN and CDR2 FVKESK. CDR3 sequence (DNA): TGTGCCAGCAGCCAAGATCCCGCAGGGCGTAACACTGAAGCTTTCTTT. Its translation: CASSQDPAGRNTEAFF.

The chain carries TRBV20-1 and TRBJ2-5; 12 nucleotides line up with TRBD2. The CDR3 is 19 amino acids. Losses at the gene ends were 0 bases for V and 5 bases for J; bases not matched to a gene: 16. In germline, CDR1 is DFQATT, CDR2 SNEGSKA (reference sequence). The chain's CDR3 is CSARDPSLFLAGGRETQYF. In nucleotides, the CDR3 is TGCAGTGCTAGAGACCCCTCATTGTTTCTAGCGGGGGGGCGGGAGACCCAGTACTTC.

This clonotype has more than one count but fewer than ten. The chain links TRBV4-3 to TRBJ2-7; no definite D call. Germline CDR1 reads LGHNA; CDR2 reads YSLEER. The CDR3 extends over 15 amino acids. The V end was cut by 1 base, the J end by 2 bases, with 12 bases between. CDR3 coding DNA: TGCGCCAGCAGCCAAGTTTCAGGTGGGACCTACGAGCAGTACTTC. Amino acid sequence: CASSQVSGGTYEQYF.

The chain is built from TRBV20-1 and TRBJ1-5; no firm D call. The CDR3 is 14 amino acids. Germline values: CDR1 DFQATT, CDR2 SNEGSKA (reference sequence). V gave up 3 bases and J gave up 3 bases, with 12 bases separating them. The DNA of the CDR3 is TGCAGTGCTAGTCCCGACGGAGTCAATCAGCCCCAGCATTTT. Its protein product is CSASPDGVNQPQHF.